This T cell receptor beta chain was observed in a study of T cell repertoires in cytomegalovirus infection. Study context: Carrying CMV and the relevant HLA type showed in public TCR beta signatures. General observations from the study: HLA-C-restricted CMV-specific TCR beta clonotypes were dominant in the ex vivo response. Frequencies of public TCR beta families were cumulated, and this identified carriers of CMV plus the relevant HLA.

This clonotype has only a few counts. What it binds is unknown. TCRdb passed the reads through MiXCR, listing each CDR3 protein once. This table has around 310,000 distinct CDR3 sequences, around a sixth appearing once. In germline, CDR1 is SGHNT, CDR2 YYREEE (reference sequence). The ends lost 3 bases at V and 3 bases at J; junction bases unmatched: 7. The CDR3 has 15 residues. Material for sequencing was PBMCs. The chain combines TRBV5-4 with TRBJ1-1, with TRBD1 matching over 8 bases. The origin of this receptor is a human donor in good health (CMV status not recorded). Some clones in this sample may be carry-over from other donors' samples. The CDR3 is CASSSGQGDYTEAFF. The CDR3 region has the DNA TGTGCCAGCAGCTCCGGACAGGGAGATTACACTGAAGCTTTCTTT.